The clone carrying this TCR beta chain was observed a single time. Its antigen is not identified. This table comes from immunoSEQ multiplex PCR, and its TCRdb copy is limited to in-frame clones, with some not included. The repertoire includes under 95,000 clones, approximately 82% of them detected once, and 0.65% to 0.85% sits in the top ten. This sample is part of a study of graft-versus-host responses after intestinal transplantation. Study summary: All of the recipients had induction that used anti-thymocyte globulin, then tacrolimus and steroids for 2 to 3 years.

The specimen comprised unstimulated CD4+ T cells sorted from spleen or lymph node cells, sampled before intestinal transplant. This TCR was sampled from a human donor who received an intestinal transplant.

CDR3 protein: CASSPDREETQYF. The CDR3 region has the DNA TGTGCCAGCAGTCCCGACAGGGAGGAGACCCAGTACTTC. V usage is TRBV6-1 and J usage is TRBJ2-5; 7 bases line up with TRBD1. The trim removed 5 bases at V and 5 bases at J, leaving 5 bases unmatched. CDR1 and CDR2 (germline): MNHNS, SASEGT. The CDR3 sequence is 13 residues long.